A selection of T cell receptor beta chains follows, all from one sample in a study of cytomegalovirus exposure and HLA in healthy donors. The assay was immunoSEQ multiplex PCR, and TCRdb's table has in-frame clones only and misses some. The profile shows roughly 47,000 clones, more than 85% of them singletons. Specimen: PBMCs. The source of these receptors is a woman aged 18-30 years in good health and CMV-seronegative. Both conserved end residues are part of each CDR3. The D gene is left open where the match is weak.

D gene: -; V gene: TRBV6-5; CDR3 protein: CASSPGLYEQYF
D gene: -; V gene: TRBV2; CDR3 protein: CASSEDSGLTGETQYF
D gene: TRBD1; V gene: TRBV7-2; CDR3 protein: CASSFRDRDYGYTF
D gene: TRBD1; V gene: TRBV19; CDR3 protein: CASNDRGYSNQPQHF
D gene: TRBD2; V gene: TRBV28; CDR3 protein: CATLPGLADYQETQYF
D gene: -; V gene: TRBV2; CDR3 protein: CASSEVAGGETQYF
D gene: TRBD2; V gene: TRBV10-3; CDR3 protein: CAISESSSGTFGETQYF
D gene: -; V gene: TRBV6-5; CDR3 protein: CASRDGGRSGNTIYF
D gene: -; V gene: TRBV7-2; CDR3 protein: CASSAPGGSDTEAFF
D gene: TRBD1; V gene: TRBV9; CDR3 protein: CASSVATRTGGGGLNLETQYF
D gene: TRBD2; V gene: TRBV6-4; CDR3 protein: CASSDSTSGGHNEQFF
D gene: -; V gene: TRBV5-1; CDR3 protein: CASSTAFSNQPQHF
D gene: -; V gene: TRBV28; CDR3 protein: CASTPGDAYEQYF
D gene: TRBD2; V gene: TRBV4-1; CDR3 protein: CASSQDVAGGPDTQYF
D gene: -; V gene: TRBV6-4; CDR3 protein: CASSVSDRDYTDTQYF
D gene: TRBD2; V gene: TRBV28; CDR3 protein: CASGGPGTSGPNNEQFF
D gene: -; V gene: TRBV4-1; CDR3 protein: CASSQEETGSYNEQFF
D gene: TRBD1; V gene: TRBV7-9; CDR3 protein: CASSRLGQGAGREQYF
D gene: -; V gene: TRBV6-5; CDR3 protein: CASSYSASGFFNEQFF
D gene: -; V gene: TRBV6-5; CDR3 protein: CASSNTYGSADTQYF
D gene: TRBD2; V gene: TRBV19; CDR3 protein: CASSLSEGTSGPPYEQYF
D gene: TRBD1; V gene: TRBV5-1; CDR3 protein: CASRSGTGGLFF
D gene: TRBD1; V gene: TRBV28; CDR3 protein: CASRGQGTEAFF
D gene: -; V gene: TRBV6-4; CDR3 protein: CASSDSTGTDTQYF
D gene: TRBD2; V gene: TRBV19; CDR3 protein: CASTRGDYNEQFF
D gene: TRBD2; V gene: TRBV5-4; CDR3 protein: CASSFSTSGSYNEQFF
D gene: TRBD2; V gene: TRBV9; CDR3 protein: CASSATSGGYEQYF